These 13 T cell receptor beta chains originate from one sample sequenced in a study of T cells in Graves' hyperthyroidism and ophthalmopathy. Amplification yielded TCR beta CDR3 regions, with RNA transcripts as the source. Initially, a first-round RT-PCR of the TCR CDR3 employed the HTBI primer set. TCRdb passed the multiplex PCR reads through MiXCR, listing each CDR3 protein once. Of around 350,000 distinct CDR3 sequences in the sample, around 15% are singletons; the top ten hold 15% to 20%. Material: blood. These receptors all come from a woman aged 55 to 70 with Graves' ophthalmopathy.

The V and J genes are TRBV20-1 and TRBJ2-1; D gene uncertain. Trimming stripped 2 bases from V and 10 bases from J, with 12 bases between. Germline CDR1 is DFQATT and CDR2 is SNEGSKA (reference sequence). The CDR3 totals 12 residues. In nucleotides, the CDR3 is TGCAGTGCTAGACCCGCTGGGCGCGAGCAGTTCTTC. Translated, it gives CSARPAGREQFF.

This clonotype was seen a handful of times. V is TRBV5-1 and J is TRBJ2-5; perhaps D is TRBD1 or TRBD2 (6 bases each). V lost 0 bases, J lost 4 bases, and 16 bases lay in between. Germline CDR1 is SGHRS and CDR2 is YFSETQ. This CDR3 has 16 residues. The CDR3 DNA reads TGCGCCAGCAGCTTGGAAGGGGGGAGGATAGGAGAGACCCAGTACTTC. Encoded protein: CASSLEGGRIGETQYF.

This clonotype showed up many times. V gene TRBV7-3 combines with J gene TRBJ2-7, with 8 bases aligning to TRBD1. V shed 2 bases, J shed 4 bases, and the junction held 19 bases outside the gene matches. Looked up from germline, CDR1 is SGHTA and CDR2 is FQGTGA. The CDR3 loop spans 19 amino acids. The DNA for the CDR3 is TGTGCCAGCAGCTTACCGACAGGGGCCTCCCTACGCCGCCTTTACGAGCAGTACTTC. This translates into CASSLPTGASLRRLYEQYF.

Ten or more counts support this clonotype. The chain couples TRBV2 to TRBJ2-1; possible D gene TRBD1, 6 bases. V shed 7 bases and J shed 9 bases, with 19 bases lying between them. This CDR3 has 14 residues. Per germline, CDR1 SNHLY and CDR2 FYNNEI. CDR3 sequence (DNA): TGTGCCAGCAAGATAGGGGGAGTTATAGGTGAGCAGTTCTTC. Translating it yields CASKIGGVIGEQFF.

This clonotype has ten or more counts. The CDR3, as DNA: TGCGCCAGCAGCTTGGATTGGGACAGGGCGAATTCACCCCTCCACTTT. Encoded protein: CASSLDWDRANSPLHF. The genes are TRBV5-1 and TRBJ1-6; 9 positions agree with TRBD1. J was trimmed by 7 bases and V by 0 bases; bases with no gene match: 5. Germline CDR1 and CDR2: SGHRS and YFSETQ. The CDR3 has 16 residues.

The chain employs TRBV5-1 and TRBJ2-4, with D possibly matching TRBD1 (6 bases). Germline V CDR1 and CDR2: SGHRS, YFSETQ. Trimming cost V 0 bases and J 0 bases, with 10 bases left between them. The CDR3 is 16 amino acids. The CDR3 is CASSLADSIAKNIQYF. The CDR3 region has the DNA TGCGCCAGCAGCTTGGCGGACAGTATAGCCAAAAACATTCAGTACTTC.

Comment on this clonotype: This may be a read error: a much more frequent sequence differs by one nucleotide. The V call is TRBV28, the J call TRBJ1-4, with TRBD1 matching 8 bases. Germline assignment: CDR1 MDHEN and CDR2 SYDVKM. This CDR3 is built from 13 residues. The trim removed 2 bases at V and 10 bases at J, leaving 3 bases unmatched. The CDR3 region has the DNA TGTGCCAGCAGTTTAGCAGGGGGCGGAAAACTGTTTTTT. Translating gives CASSLAGGGKLFF.

This chain joins TRBV11-2 and TRBJ2-3; 10 nucleotides agree with TRBD1. V lost 4 bases, J lost 1 base, and 5 bases stayed unmatched. Germline CDR1 SGHAT, CDR2 FQNNGV. This CDR3 spans 16 amino acids. Here the CDR3 DNA reads TGTGCCAGCAGCTCCGGGACAGGGGCCCGCACAGATACGCAGTATTTT. Translated, it gives CASSSGTGARTDTQYF.

This clonotype was seen ten or more times. V and J are TRBV2 and TRBJ2-7; 10 nucleotides align to TRBD1. CDR3 size: 17 residues. The trim removed 4 bases at V and 2 bases at J, leaving 11 bases unmatched. Germline V CDR1 and CDR2: SNHLY, FYNNEI. CDR3 sequence (DNA): TGTGCCAGCAGTGTCTCCCTCGACGGACAGGGGGCCTACGAGCAGTACTTC. Amino acid sequence: CASSVSLDGQGAYEQYF.

This clonotype came up many times. This chain uses TRBV7-9 with TRBJ2-7, with unresolved D. V was shortened by 0 bases and J by 6 bases, with 6 bases between the two germline ends. Germline V gives CDR1 SEHNR, CDR2 FQNEAQ (reference sequence). The CDR3 extends over 12 amino acids. CDR3 region: CASSLANGEQYF. CDR3 in DNA: TGTGCCAGCAGCTTAGCTAATGGCGAGCAGTACTTC.

This clonotype was counted ten times or more. The V gene is TRBV28, the J gene TRBJ2-7; no definite D call. The germline CDR1 and CDR2 sequences are MDHEN and SYDVKM. Trimming took 2 bases from V and 2 from J, leaving 7 bases between them. This CDR3 has 13 residues. The CDR3 here is CASSLRPTYEQYF. The CDR3 DNA reads TGTGCCAGCAGTTTACGCCCGACCTACGAGCAGTACTTC.

This clonotype has a count of ten or more. The chain couples TRBV5-1 to TRBJ2-7; possibly TRBD2 for D (6 bases). CDR3 length: 16 amino acids. V lost 1 base and J lost 2, with 16 bases in between. CDR1 is SGHRS and CDR2 is YFSETQ in the germline V gene. In DNA, the CDR3 is TGCGCCAGCAGCTTGCTTTCCCCTAGCGCCACCTACGAGCAGTACTTC. Its translation is CASSLLSPSATYEQYF.

This clonotype was counted between two and nine times. The chain uses TRBV29-1 and TRBJ2-1; 10 bases agree with TRBD2. J gave up 9 bases and V 4 bases, and 3 bases lay outside the gene matches. The length of the CDR3 is 12 residues. Per the germline V gene, CDR1 is SQVTM and CDR2 is ANQGSEA. The CDR3 sequence is CSVALAGAEQFF. For the CDR3, the DNA is TGCAGCGTTGCGCTAGCGGGGGCTGAGCAGTTCTTC.